This paragraph covers one T cell receptor beta chain sequence. This clonotype was counted ten times or more. There is no known antigen for this receptor. Within one base of it there is no much larger clone, and no base qualities were kept. RNA was extracted from bulk unsorted tissue and checked for quality with a NanoDrop ND-1000 and an Agilent 2100. Newly diagnosed lung cancer patients without prior chemotherapy who had been admitted for thoracic surgery in China between August and November 2014 were enrolled as donors. Anyone who had undergone radiotherapy or chemotherapy before, or who had another cancer at the same time, was left out of the study. Pieces of surgical tissue measuring about 1-2.1 cm3 were kept in RNAlater solution and held at -80 degrees C until needed. Receptors were amplified or captured by multiplex PCR. TCRdb names Illumina HiSeq 2500 as the instrument used. Following protocols modified from ARM-PCR, the researchers constructed TCRbeta libraries through three rounds of nested PCR with primers (Table S4). Before sequencing, PCR products of 200-500 bp were cut from the gel and purified using the QIAquick gel extraction kit. Per the original workflow: Trimmomatic was used to clean the reads, FLASH was used to merge the reads into complete CDR3 sequences, and MiTCR was used to assign the reads to V(D)J germline segments. Clonal diversity was calculated as the inverse Simpson's index using VDJtools. Productive reads were defined as in-frame sequences without a premature stop codon. TCRdb reprocessing: public reads trimmed at Q25 with fastp, clones called with MiXCR, in-frame beta chains kept. Each CDR3 protein appears once, grouped with its most common genes and DNA. Here the V and J calls rest on TCRdb's processing, not on the authors' analysis. Counted in this sample were more than 85,000 distinct CDR3 sequences; roughly 77% of them appeared once. The ten largest make up about 40% of the sample.

The CDR3 covers 14 residues, taking in both the cysteine and the phenylalanine. Of the read, only the CDR3 DNA is kept; its 42 bases are in frame from base 1. V loses 4 bases, J loses 2 bases, and the germline ends lie 11 bases apart. This specimen belongs to a study of tumor and adjacent non-tumor tissue in lung cancer listed by TCRdb under 2018. Turning to the overall study: By cancer type, the cohort comprised some twelve adenocarcinoma patients, a couple of squamous cell carcinoma patients and 1 small cell lung cancer patient. The approximately 15 patients were aged roughly 30 to 85 years, included 10 men and 5 women, and had TNM stage I to III disease. In total, sequencing yielded over 95 million productive TCRbeta reads, which works out to an average of approximately 4 million reads per sample. Using bulk TCRbeta repertoires from 15 lung cancer patients, the study set lung tumor tissue side by side with matched distant non-tumor lung tissue. A few dozen paired specimens, one tumor and one normal lung sample per patient, were profiled by TCRbeta CDR3 sequencing.

The investigation overall reported the following: Because peripheral blood was not sequenced, the blood TCRbeta repertoires of the lung cancer patients in the study went unexamined. TCR diversity was significantly higher in younger patients, and higher tumor TCR diversity was associated with shorter overall and disease-free survival. In normal lung, the top 100 clones accounted for a significantly larger cumulative share of the repertoire than in tumor tissue. Neither the sequencing platform nor unique molecular identifiers are named or mentioned anywhere in the methods. Significantly higher TCR diversity (inverse Simpson) was observed in tumor tissue than in normal lung tissue (approximately 440 vs 150, P = 0.0075, Mann-Whitney U test). Only approximately 16 patients were included in the cohort, and the need for larger samples and more detailed clinical data was noted by the authors.

This receptor chain uses TRBV12-3 or TRBV12-4 and TRBJ1-2, with no reliable assignment of the D segment. What was sequenced was lung tumor tissue. This receptor was obtained from a woman aged 55 to 70 with non-small cell lung cancer. The nucleotides read TGTGCCAGCAGTTCATGGACTCGAAACTATGGCTACACCTTC. This gives the protein CASSSWTRNYGYTF.